These T cell receptor beta chains were read from a single sample in a study of blood T cell repertoires in COVID-19. Clones were sequenced by immunoSEQ multiplex PCR, and TCRdb holds only the in-frame ones, with some missing. The repertoire holds around 300,000 clones, with around 90% as singletons. Sequenced: peripheral blood. The receptors were sampled from a young man with active or convalescent COVID-19. Each CDR3 is given with its conserved first and last residue. A D gene is named only where the DNA matches it firmly. Clone sizes are given selectively: once, few, many, or a class where the clone is expanded.

D gene	J gene	V gene	clone size	CDR3 DNA	CDR3 protein
TRBD1	TRBJ1-2	TRBV27	-	TGTGCCAGCAGTTTATGGACAGGGTATGGCTACACCTTC	CASSLWTGYGYTF
-	TRBJ1-5	TRBV19	-	TGTGCCTCGACCGGGGGGCGAGGGGATAGCAATCAGCCCCAGCATTTT	CASTGGRGDSNQPQHF
-	TRBJ2-2	TRBV5-6	-	TGTGCCAGCAGCTTTTCGGGGAACACCGGGGAGCTGTTTTTT	CASSFSGNTGELFF
-	TRBJ2-3	TRBV10-3	once	TGTGCCATCAGGATAGAAAGCACAGATACGCAGTATTTT	CAIRIESTDTQYF
TRBD2	TRBJ2-7	TRBV3-1/TRBV3-2	-	TGTGCCAGCAGCCAAGATACGCCAGCGGGGGTGGGAGAGCAGTACTTC	CASSQDTPAGVGEQYF
-	TRBJ2-5	TRBV10-3	-	TGTGCCATCAGTGAGGGAAGGGAGATAGCCCAGTACTTC	CAISEGREIAQYF
TRBD1	TRBJ2-5	TRBV5-1	-	TGCGCCAGCAGCAACAATTGGGACAGGGCGGAGACCCAGTACTTC	CASSNNWDRAETQYF
-	TRBJ1-1	TRBV11-2	-	TGTGCCAGCAGCTCGGTGAACACTGAAGCTTTCTTT	CASSSVNTEAFF
-	TRBJ1-1	TRBV6-1	-	TGTGCCAGCAGTGAAGGACAGGCGGGGAACACTGAAGCTTTCTTT	CASSEGQAGNTEAFF
TRBD1	TRBJ1-5	TRBV5-1	-	TGCGCCAGCAGCCCGGGACAGCCGAATCAGCCCCAGCATTTT	CASSPGQPNQPQHF
-	TRBJ2-1	TRBV7-9	-	TGTGCCAGCAGCGAATACAGGGACGGTGAGCAGTTCTTC	CASSEYRDGEQFF
-	TRBJ2-2	TRBV15	once	TGTGCCACCAGCAGAGTTCGGGAAACCGGGGAGCTGTTTTTT	CATSRVRETGELFF
-	TRBJ2-5	TRBV18	-	TGTGCCAGCTCACCAGGAGGGTGGGAAGAAGAGACCCAGTACTTC	CASSPGGWEEETQYF
TRBD1	TRBJ2-4	TRBV7-2	once	TGTGCCAGCAGCTTAGGGAAGGGACAGCTAGCCAAAAACATTCAGTACTTC	CASSLGKGQLAKNIQYF
TRBD1	TRBJ1-2	TRBV27	-	TGTGCCAGCAGTTTCCTATACAGGGGTGGCTATGGCTACACCTTC	CASSFLYRGGYGYTF
TRBD1	TRBJ1-6	TRBV10-1	-	TGCGCCAGCAGGAAGGGACAGGTCCTACTTAGCTCCTATAATTCACCCCTCCACTTT	CASRKGQVLLSSYNSPLHF
TRBD1	TRBJ1-1	TRBV5-1	-	TGCGCCAGCAGCATGACAGGGGGGACTGAAGCTTTCTTT	CASSMTGGTEAFF
-	TRBJ1-4	TRBV19	-	TGTGCCAGTAGAGATACAGGGTCTGAAAAACTGTTTTTT	CASRDTGSEKLFF
-	TRBJ1-6	TRBV9	-	TGTGCCAGCAGCACCGCCATCGGGAATTCACCCCTCCACTTT	CASSTAIGNSPLHF
-	TRBJ1-5	TRBV28	-	TGTGCCAGCAGTCTTGGGGGGGGGCGCAATCAGCCCCAGCATTTT	CASSLGGGRNQPQHF
TRBD1	TRBJ1-1	TRBV7-9	-	TGTGCCAGCAGACGGGACAGGGAAGACGACACTGAAGCTTTCTTT	CASRRDREDDTEAFF
TRBD2	TRBJ2-1	TRBV5-1	-	TGCGCCAGCAGACCGACTAGCGGGGGGGCCGCCCCCGAGCAGTTCTTC	CASRPTSGGAAPEQFF
TRBD2	TRBJ2-2	TRBV5-1	-	TGCGCCAGCAGCCCGGTTGAGGCTAGCGGGGGGTACACCGGGGAGCTGTTTTTT	CASSPVEASGGYTGELFF
-	TRBJ2-1	TRBV3-1/TRBV3-2	-	TGTGCCAGCAGCTCTCGTGGCGGGGCGCCCGGCGGGACTGAGCAGTTCTTC	CASSSRGGAPGGTEQFF
-	TRBJ2-5	TRBV29-1	-	TGCAGCACGAACACCCCCATTGGCGGCCAAGAGACCCAGTACTTC	CSTNTPIGGQETQYF
TRBD1	TRBJ1-1	TRBV4-1	-	TGCGCCAGCAGCCGGGGACAGACTATGAACACTGAAGCTTTCTTT	CASSRGQTMNTEAFF
-	TRBJ1-1	TRBV29-1	-	TGCAGCGTTGGGACTCCGAACACTGAAGCTTTCTTT	CSVGTPNTEAFF
-	TRBJ1-4	TRBV6-4	-	TGTGCCAGCAGTGACTGTTCGGAGTTCACCCTGATAAAAAATGAAAAACTGTTTTTT	CASSDCSEFTLIKNEKLFF
-	TRBJ1-2	TRBV6-6	-	TGTGCCAGCAGTTACAACAGGGCGGTCTATGGCTACACCTTC	CASSYNRAVYGYTF
-	TRBJ2-7	TRBV15	-	TGTGCCACCAGCAGAGACACCTACGAGCAGTACTTC	CATSRDTYEQYF
-	TRBJ2-5	TRBV11-2	-	TGTGCCAGCAGCCGGAAGCGCGCAGAGACCCAGTACTTC	CASSRKRAETQYF
TRBD2	TRBJ2-3	TRBV27	-	TGTGCCAGCAGTTTACTCGGACTAGCGGGTAGCACAGATACGCAGTATTTT	CASSLLGLAGSTDTQYF
-	TRBJ1-2	TRBV6-4	-	TGTGCCAGCAGTGAAAACTCCGGGGGGGTGAGATATGGCTACACCTTC	CASSENSGGVRYGYTF
TRBD2	TRBJ2-2	TRBV6-5	-	TGTGCCAGCATTTTCCGGGGGGACACCGGGGAGCTGTTTTTT	CASIFRGDTGELFF
-	TRBJ1-5	TRBV19	-	TGTGCCAGTATTCAGTCCAGGGGCGGGAGCAATCAGCCCCAGCATTTT	CASIQSRGGSNQPQHF
TRBD1	TRBJ1-6	TRBV3-1/TRBV3-2	-	TGTGCCAGCAGCCAAGCAGGGGGCGGAATCCCCCTCCACTTT	CASSQAGGGIPLHF
-	TRBJ1-1	TRBV18	-	TGTGCCAGCTCACCAAAGACAGGAGTGAACACTGAAGCTTTCTTT	CASSPKTGVNTEAFF
TRBD1	TRBJ1-1	TRBV6-5	-	TGTGCCAGCAGCTCAGACAGGGGGAGGTCAGGTGAAGCTTTCTTT	CASSSDRGRSGEAFF
-	TRBJ2-2	TRBV29-1	-	TGCAGCGTTCAACGGTGGGCAGGGGGGACTTTGGACACCGGGGAGCTGTTTTTT	CSVQRWAGGTLDTGELFF
-	TRBJ1-6	TRBV27	-	TGTGCCAGCAGTTTATCGAGTTACCGTGCGGGAAACTATAATTCACCCCTCCACTTT	CASSLSSYRAGNYNSPLHF
-	TRBJ2-2	TRBV5-1	-	TGCGCCAGCAGCTTGGAGTGGACTCGGAACACCGGGGAGCTGTTTTTT	CASSLEWTRNTGELFF
TRBD1	TRBJ1-4	TRBV7-9	-	TGTGCCAGCAGCTTAAGACAGGGAAATGAAAAACTGTTTTTT	CASSLRQGNEKLFF
TRBD2	TRBJ2-1	TRBV7-2	-	TGTGCCAGCAGCATGAGTAGCGGGGGAACCTACAATGAGCAGTTCTTC	CASSMSSGGTYNEQFF
-	TRBJ2-5	TRBV27	-	TGTGCCAGCAGTTTATCGAGGGGGGAGACCCAGTACTTC	CASSLSRGETQYF
-	TRBJ2-5	TRBV2	-	TGTGCCAGCACCAAAAACACCGCAGAGACCCAGTACTTC	CASTKNTAETQYF
TRBD2	TRBJ2-7	TRBV27	-	TGTGCCAGCAGTTTAGGAGCCAGCGGGGCTACCTACGAGCAGTACTTC	CASSLGASGATYEQYF
-	TRBJ2-7	TRBV19	-	TGTGCCAGTAGTATAGTGAGTGAGCACGAGCAGTACTTC	CASSIVSEHEQYF
-	TRBJ1-1	TRBV10-3	-	TGTGCTACCGGAGAGGACTCCTCAATGAACACTGAAGCTTTCTTT	CATGEDSSMNTEAFF
TRBD1	TRBJ2-1	TRBV11-2	-	TGTGCCAGCAGCCAAGGGACAGGGGGCAGTGGCGCTGAGCAGTTCTTC	CASSQGTGGSGAEQFF
-	TRBJ1-1	TRBV4-1	-	TGCGCCAGCAGCCGTGGGTGGGGGCAACTGACTGAAGCTTTCTTT	CASSRGWGQLTEAFF
TRBD1	TRBJ1-1	TRBV19	-	TGTGCCAGTAGTGCGTTGACCGGGACAGCGAACACTGAAGCTTTCTTT	CASSALTGTANTEAFF
TRBD2	TRBJ2-1	TRBV10-1	-	TGCGCCAGCAGTGGTGGCGGGGGGGCCGAGAATGAGCAGTTCTTC	CASSGGGGAENEQFF
-	TRBJ2-7	TRBV11-2	-	TGTGCCAGCAGCTTTAAGGGAGGCTTAGGCTCCTACGAGCAGTACTTC	CASSFKGGLGSYEQYF
-	TRBJ1-5	TRBV5-6	once	TGTGCCAGCAGCCGAACAGGGTATAGCAATCAGCCCCAGCATTTT	CASSRTGYSNQPQHF
-	TRBJ1-6	TRBV27	-	TGTGCCAGCAGTCTTACAGATACACACTCCTATAATTCACCCCTCCACTTT	CASSLTDTHSYNSPLHF
-	TRBJ1-2	TRBV5-1	-	TGCGCCAGCAGCTTCCAGGGTTTTAGTGGCTACACCTTC	CASSFQGFSGYTF
TRBD1	TRBJ1-6	TRBV5-5	once	TGTGCCAGCAGCTTTACGGGACAGGGAAATTCACCCCTCCACTTT	CASSFTGQGNSPLHF
TRBD1	TRBJ2-7	TRBV29-1	-	TGCAGCGTTGAAGGACAGGGCTACGAGCAGTACTTC	CSVEGQGYEQYF
TRBD1	TRBJ1-5	TRBV6-5	few	TGTGCCAGCAGTTCCGGACAGGACAATCAGCCCCAGCATTTT	CASSSGQDNQPQHF
TRBD1	TRBJ2-4	TRBV7-2	-	TGTGCCAGCAGCTCACAGGGGCGAAGAAACATTCAGTACTTC	CASSSQGRRNIQYF